These 15 T cell receptor beta chains share one sample of origin, sequenced in a study of T cells after yellow fever vaccination. TCRdb analysed the 5' RACE reads with MiXCR anew, one entry per CDR3 protein. The repertoire includes 450,000 to 600,000 distinct CDR3 sequences, roughly 12% of them detected once, and around an eighth sits in the top ten. Source: PBMCs, taken on the day of the yellow fever booster vaccination. Every receptor here comes from a man aged 25 to 40 who received the YFV17D yellow fever vaccine.

This chain joins TRBV29-1 and TRBJ2-5; 13 nucleotides agree with TRBD2. The CDR3 extends over 14 amino acids. Trimming at V came to 7 bases and at J to 4 bases, leaving 6 bases not matched to a gene. Germline CDR1 is SQVTM and CDR2 is ANQGSEA. The DNA of the CDR3 is TGCAGCGCCCAACTAGCGGGAGGGCCAGAGACCCAGTACTTC. This gives the protein CSAQLAGGPETQYF.

V and J are TRBV9 and TRBJ2-3; D is undetermined. Trimming pared 0 bases from V and 9 bases from J, leaving 14 bases between. Germline values: CDR1 SGDLS, CDR2 YYNGEE. The CDR3 extends over 14 amino acids. The CDR3 DNA reads as TGTGCCAGCAGCGTAGGGAAGCCCCGGTCGACGCAGTATTTT. This encodes CASSVGKPRSTQYF.

The chain recombines TRBV14 with TRBJ2-5; 8 bases line up with TRBD1. The CDR3 consists of 15 residues. Trimming removed 1 base from V and 1 base from J; junction bases left unmatched: 2. Per the germline V gene, CDR1 is SGHDN and CDR2 is FVKESK. The CDR3 loop reads CASSQGGQVQETQYF. Here the CDR3 DNA reads TGTGCCAGCAGCCAAGGGGGACAGGTCCAAGAGACCCAGTACTTC. Supplemented by reference TRBV14 and TRBJ2-5, the full variable domain reads EAGVTQFPSHSVIEKGQTVTLRCDPISGHDNLYWYRRVMGKEIKFLLHFVKESKQDESGMPNNRFLAERTGGTYSTLKVQPAELEDSGVYFCASSQGGQVQETQYFGPGTRLLVL.

This sequence joins TRBV19 and TRBJ2-7; 9 bases map to TRBD2. The V gene end was trimmed by 4 bases and the J gene end by 3 bases; junction bases not matched to a gene: 1. CDR1 LNHDA and CDR2 SQIVND come from the germline V gene (reference sequence). The CDR3 has 13 residues. The CDR3 loop is CASSTSGIYEQYF. As DNA, the CDR3 is TGTGCCAGTAGTACTAGCGGGATCTACGAGCAGTACTTC.

The chain joins TRBV10-2 to TRBJ2-1; D is unclear. This CDR3 comprises 15 residues. Between the trimmed V and J ends, which lost 2 bases and 3 bases, there was a span of 11 bases. CDR1 is WSHSY, CDR2 SAAADI, per germline. The CDR3 region is CASSEGGTYYNEQFF. The CDR3 DNA sequence: TGCGCCAGCAGTGAGGGCGGTACCTACTACAATGAGCAGTTCTTC.

This clonotype showed up just a few times. The chain employs TRBV12-3 or TRBV12-4 and TRBJ2-7, with 9 bases that match TRBD1. CDR3 size: 14 residues. V shed 6 bases, J shed 6 bases, and the junction held 9 bases outside the gene matches. The CDR3 sequence is CASSPGQGSSEQYF. The CDR3 nucleotides read TGTGCCAGCAGCCCGGGACAGGGTTCTAGCGAGCAGTACTTC.

This clonotype has more than one count but fewer than ten. The V and J genes are TRBV7-9 and TRBJ2-2, with 9 bases lining up with TRBD2. V shed 6 bases, J shed 4 bases, and the junction held 6 bases outside the gene matches. The CDR3 consists of 15 residues. Germline loops: CDR1 SEHNR, CDR2 FQNEAQ (reference sequence). CDR3 sequence: CASRNSGSPTGELFF. CDR3 sequence (DNA): TGTGCCAGCAGGAATAGCGGGAGCCCCACCGGGGAGCTGTTTTTT.

The DNA of the CDR3 is TGTGCCAGCAGTATTTCCCGGACAGGGTGGCAAGAGACCCAGTACTTC. As protein: CASSISRTGWQETQYF. The chain is built from TRBV27 and TRBJ2-5; 8 bases match TRBD1. CDR3 size: 16 residues. V gave up 5 bases and J gave up 2 bases; unmatched junction bases: 10. Germline CDR1 reads MNHEY; CDR2 reads SMNVEV (reference sequence).

This chain joins TRBV18 and TRBJ2-7; the D gene is possibly TRBD2 (6 bases). Germline V gene data show CDR1 as KGHSH and CDR2 as LQKENI. CDR3 length: 13 residues. Between the trimmed V and J ends, which lost 4 bases and 3 bases, there was a span of 10 bases. CDR3: CASSRDSLYEQYF. CDR3 in DNA: TGTGCCAGCTCACGGGACTCCCTCTACGAGCAGTACTTC.

V is TRBV10-3 and J is TRBJ2-1; 12 bases align to TRBD1. With 8 bases clipped from V and 7 bases from J, the junction kept 6 bases outside the gene matches. The CDR3 loop spans 14 amino acids. The germline V gene has CDR1 ENHRY and CDR2 SYGVKD. CDR3 coding DNA: TGTGCCATCCGGGACAGGGGGCTAGCGAATGAGCAGTTCTTC. This codes for CAIRDRGLANEQFF.

This sequence joins TRBV7-2 and TRBJ2-1, with D uncertain. Germline CDR1 SGHTA, CDR2 FQGNSA. This CDR3 has 16 residues. With 0 bases removed from V and 4 bases from J, the gap between germline ends came to 13 bases. CDR3 DNA sequence: TGTGCCAGCAGCTTAGCGCCGCACTCCGGGTACAATGAGCAGTTCTTC. Translated: CASSLAPHSGYNEQFF.

A few counts support this clonotype. This chain links TRBV6-1 with TRBJ1-5; TRBD1 matches 8 bases. Trimming removed 6 bases from V and 5 bases from J; junction bases left unmatched: 6. The germline V gene encodes CDR1 MNHNS and CDR2 SASEGT. The CDR3 runs 14 residues. CDR3 DNA sequence: TGTGCCAGCAGCTCAGGACAGGGCTATCAGCCCCAGCATTTT. The encoded protein is CASSSGQGYQPQHF.

This clonotype was detected a few times. The CDR3 coding sequence is TGTGCCAGCAGCCGGACTAGCGGAAACCAAAACATTCAGTACTTC. Its protein is CASSRTSGNQNIQYF. V is TRBV3-1 and J is TRBJ2-4, with TRBD2 identical over 10 bases. The CDR3 contains 15 residues. Trimming removed 4 bases from V and 5 bases from J; junction bases left unmatched: 5. Germline V gene data show CDR1 as LGHDT and CDR2 as YNNKEL (reference sequence). Combining the CDR3 with reference TRBV3-1 and TRBJ2-4 gives the whole variable domain DTAVSQTPKYLVTQMGNDKSIKCEQNLGHDTMYWYKQDSKKFLKIMFSYNNKELIINETVPNRFSPKSPDKAHLNLHINSLELGDSAVYFCASSRTSGNQNIQYFGAGTRLSVL.

This clonotype has a count of ten or more. This chain uses TRBV6-5 with TRBJ1-1; 9 bases map to TRBD1. Germline loops: CDR1 MNHEY, CDR2 SVGAGI. The CDR3 spans 13 residues. V lost 6 bases to trimming and J lost 6 bases; unmatched junction nucleotides: 5. The CDR3 spells CASSSRTGAEAFF. The CDR3 bases are TGTGCCAGCAGCTCCCGGACAGGGGCTGAAGCTTTCTTT.

This chain links TRBV19 with TRBJ2-4, with 11 nucleotides matching TRBD2. The germline CDR1 and CDR2 sequences are LNHDA and SQIVND (reference sequence). The CDR3 has 13 amino acids. J lost 7 bases, V lost 4 bases, and 0 bases had no gene match. The CDR3 spells CASSTSGRNIQYF. In DNA, the CDR3 is TGTGCCAGTAGTACTAGCGGGAGGAACATTCAGTACTTC.